A single TCR beta chain is shown here with its context. Its matching antigen is unknown. The assay was run at deep level. Profiled with immunoSEQ multiplex PCR; TCRdb holds only in-frame clones, not every one. The data contain over 2 million clones, about 90% of them singletons. The germline V gene encodes CDR1 MDHEN and CDR2 SYDVKM. Trimming shortened V by 7 bases and J by 0 bases, and 16 bases separated the two germline ends. This CDR3 spans 15 amino acids. The sample comes from a study of shared clonotypes between healthy human individuals. General study points: Relative to memory subsets, naive subsets generally showed larger estimated richness. Investigators expected sequencing depth to affect clonotype sharing among donors. Incomplete sequencing of sorted subsets was indicated by rarefaction despite large depth.

The TCR originated in a man between 18 and 29 years old in good health. Some clones in this sample may be carry-over from other donors' samples. V gene TRBV28 combines with J gene TRBJ2-7, with a possible D match to TRBD2 (6 bases). Sequencing was performed on naive CD4+ T cells from PBMCs. Subset given: CD45RA+ positively selected. The DNA for the CDR3 is TGTGCCAGCAACCCGGCCACGGGGGACTCCTACGAGCAGTACTTC. Its protein product is CASNPATGDSYEQYF.